The present T cell receptor beta chain was sequenced within a study of blood T cell repertoires in COVID-19. Overall study: Acute and convalescent COVID-19 samples came from the United States, Italy and Spain.

As originally analysed: From reference gene primer amplification, estimates of nucleated cell counts were derived. Sequencing was performed with immunoSEQ multiplex PCR; in TCRdb, only in-frame clones are kept and a portion is missing. V and J calls and clone size follow that table, whereas D and trimming were derived from the DNA. The table shows about 150,000 clones, with roughly 90% occurring only once. The age range of participants was roughly 18 to 90 years, with residence in about two dozen US areas. The CDR3 is made up of 14 amino acids. Looked up from germline, CDR1 is GTSNPN and CDR2 is SVGIG (reference sequence). Trimming at V came to 0 bases and at J to 4 bases, leaving 3 bases not matched to a gene.

Source material: PBMCs or T cells enriched from blood (not recorded which). The sequence was collected from a woman aged 30 to 39 with acute COVID-19. This sequence joins TRBV30 and TRBJ2-7, with TRBD1 matching over 10 bases. The CDR3 DNA sequence: TGTGCCTGGAGTGTCTCGGACAGGGGGTACGAGCAGTACTTC. Its protein product is CAWSVSDRGYEQYF.